Sequencing of this T cell receptor (beta chain) was carried out in a study of blood T cell repertoires in COVID-19. The overall study: The study drew acute and convalescent COVID-19 samples from the United States, Italy and Spain. In each case, the material was cDNA or gDNA derived from T cells, B-cell-depleted T cells, or PBMCs.

In germline, CDR1 is SGHRS, CDR2 YFSETQ. V dropped 4 bases and J dropped 3 bases, with 11 bases sitting between them. The CDR3 length is 14 residues. In the source study's methods: Counts of nucleated cells, estimated from reference gene primer amplification, were obtained. Repertoires were generated with immunoSEQ multiplex PCR, while TCRdb's copy carries only in-frame clones and drops some. Clonal size and the V and J genes are those of that table, whereas D and trimming came from the DNA. The sample holds 200,000 to 300,000 clones; roughly four fifths are singletons and the top ten take 9.5% to 15%.

The receptor was isolated from an older woman with active or convalescent COVID-19. Material: peripheral blood. The chain combines TRBV5-1 with TRBJ2-1; D may be TRBD2 (6 bases). The CDR3 DNA reads as TGCGCCAGCAGCGTGAGGCGGGGCTACAATGAGCAGTTCTTC. It specifies CASSVRRGYNEQFF.